The rows below give T cell receptor beta chains drawn from one sample of a study of T-cell reconstitution after alpha-beta-depleted transplantation in children. Each CDR3 protein is one row after TCRdb ran MiXCR on the PCR reads. The sample carries under 750,000 distinct CDR3 sequences, roughly 23% recorded once. The sequences come from PBMCs, mostly from graft donor cells, collected 360 days after TCRalphabeta/CD19-depleted stem cell transplant. The receptors derive from a boy under three years old who had a stem cell transplant for acute myeloid leukemia, so the T cells may come from the graft donor. Both conserved end residues are part of each CDR3. A D gene is named only where the DNA matches it firmly. Where a row states a size, it is once, few, many or the class of an expanded clone; other rows omit it.

D gene: -; V gene: TRBV20-1; clone size: many; J gene: TRBJ2-5; CDR3 protein: CSANSETQYF; CDR3 DNA: TGCAGTGCTAACTCAGAGACCCAGTACTTC
D gene: -; V gene: TRBV12-3/TRBV12-4; clone size: -; J gene: TRBJ1-2; CDR3 protein: CASSFQGGYTF; CDR3 DNA: TGTGCCAGCAGTTTTCAGGGAGGCTACACCTTC
D gene: -; V gene: TRBV20-1; clone size: many; J gene: TRBJ1-2; CDR3 protein: CSAPTGVSEYGYTF; CDR3 DNA: TGCAGTGCCCCTACTGGGGTGTCGGAGTATGGCTACACCTTC
D gene: -; V gene: TRBV20-1; clone size: few; J gene: TRBJ2-2; CDR3 protein: CSARFGYTGELFF; CDR3 DNA: TGCAGTGCTAGGTTCGGGTACACCGGGGAGCTGTTTTTT
D gene: -; V gene: TRBV28; clone size: many; J gene: TRBJ2-1; CDR3 protein: CASSQGRSNEQFF; CDR3 DNA: TGTGCCAGCAGCCAAGGACGTTCCAATGAGCAGTTCTTC
D gene: -; V gene: TRBV4-3; clone size: few; J gene: TRBJ2-7; CDR3 protein: CASSQYHTDGGYEQYF; CDR3 DNA: TGCGCCAGCAGCCAGTACCACACGGACGGCGGGTACGAGCAGTACTTC
D gene: -; V gene: TRBV12-5; clone size: many; J gene: TRBJ1-1; CDR3 protein: CASGNPGTEAFF; CDR3 DNA: TGTGCTAGTGGTAACCCGGGCACTGAAGCTTTCTTT
D gene: -; V gene: TRBV6-2/TRBV6-3; clone size: -; J gene: TRBJ2-4; CDR3 protein: CASSYSAGAKNIQYF; CDR3 DNA: TGTGCCAGCAGTTACTCCGCCGGAGCCAAAAACATTCAGTACTTC
D gene: -; V gene: TRBV29-1; clone size: many; J gene: TRBJ2-5; CDR3 protein: CSVGYQETQYF; CDR3 DNA: TGCAGCGTAGGATACCAAGAGACCCAGTACTTC
D gene: -; V gene: TRBV12-3/TRBV12-4; clone size: many; J gene: TRBJ2-4; CDR3 protein: CASSLVDSISTKNIQYF; CDR3 DNA: TGTGCCAGCAGTTTAGTGGACAGTATCTCGACCAAAAACATTCAGTACTTC
D gene: -; V gene: TRBV6-2/TRBV6-3; clone size: -; J gene: TRBJ2-2; CDR3 protein: CASSAAAYGELFF; CDR3 DNA: TGTGCCAGCAGTGCGGCGGCATACGGGGAGCTGTTTTTT
D gene: TRBD2; V gene: TRBV24-1; clone size: few; J gene: TRBJ2-1; CDR3 protein: CATSDLRSGGPPGEQFF; CDR3 DNA: TGTGCCACCAGTGATTTGAGGAGCGGGGGTCCCCCCGGCGAGCAGTTCTTC
D gene: TRBD2; V gene: TRBV6-1; clone size: few; J gene: TRBJ2-3; CDR3 protein: CASSGLAGNRADTQYF; CDR3 DNA: TGTGCCAGCAGTGGACTAGCGGGGAATAGGGCAGATACGCAGTATTTT
D gene: TRBD1; V gene: TRBV20-1; clone size: few; J gene: TRBJ1-5; CDR3 protein: CSASVTRQGWGQPQHF; CDR3 DNA: TGCAGTGCTAGCGTTACCCGACAGGGTTGGGGTCAGCCCCAGCATTTT
D gene: -; V gene: TRBV5-1; clone size: many; J gene: TRBJ1-3; CDR3 protein: CASSLDRFSGNTIYF; CDR3 DNA: TGCGCCAGCAGCTTGGATCGTTTCTCTGGAAACACCATATATTTT
D gene: -; V gene: TRBV12-3/TRBV12-4; clone size: -; J gene: TRBJ1-5; CDR3 protein: CASSLFRQPQHF; CDR3 DNA: TGTGCCAGCAGTTTGTTTAGGCAGCCCCAGCATTTT
D gene: TRBD2; V gene: TRBV7-6; clone size: -; J gene: TRBJ2-1; CDR3 protein: CASSLLGTSGEQFF; CDR3 DNA: TGTGCCAGCAGCTTATTGGGGACTAGCGGAGAGCAGTTCTTC
D gene: -; V gene: TRBV10-3; clone size: -; J gene: TRBJ1-5; CDR3 protein: CAISDGHPEAQHF; CDR3 DNA: TGTGCCATCAGTGACGGCCACCCGGAGGCCCAGCATTTT
D gene: -; V gene: TRBV18; clone size: -; J gene: TRBJ2-2; CDR3 protein: CASSPQQGRNTGELFF; CDR3 DNA: TGTGCCAGCTCACCACAACAGGGTCGCAACACCGGGGAGCTGTTTTTT
D gene: -; V gene: TRBV12-3/TRBV12-4; clone size: -; J gene: TRBJ1-5; CDR3 protein: CASSGTGFQPQHF; CDR3 DNA: TGTGCCAGCAGTGGCACAGGGTTTCAGCCCCAGCATTTT
D gene: TRBD1; V gene: TRBV6-1; clone size: -; J gene: TRBJ2-4; CDR3 protein: CASSPGQKNIQYF; CDR3 DNA: TGTGCCAGCAGCCCGGGACAGAAAAACATTCAGTACTTC
D gene: TRBD1; V gene: TRBV7-3; clone size: few; J gene: TRBJ2-4; CDR3 protein: CASSPTGGFSKNIQYF; CDR3 DNA: TGTGCCAGCAGCCCCACAGGGGGCTTTTCCAAAAACATTCAGTACTTC
D gene: -; V gene: TRBV12-3/TRBV12-4; clone size: many; J gene: TRBJ2-5; CDR3 protein: CASSLRWEETQYF; CDR3 DNA: TGTGCCAGCAGTTTAAGGTGGGAAGAGACCCAGTACTTC
D gene: TRBD2; V gene: TRBV28; clone size: many; J gene: TRBJ2-7; CDR3 protein: CASSSAGGQGYEQYF; CDR3 DNA: TGTGCCAGCAGCTCCGCGGGGGGGCAGGGCTACGAGCAGTACTTC
D gene: -; V gene: TRBV7-2; clone size: -; J gene: TRBJ2-2; CDR3 protein: CASSRWTGLDTGELFF; CDR3 DNA: TGTGCCAGCAGCCGCTGGACGGGTCTCGACACCGGGGAGCTGTTTTTT
D gene: -; V gene: TRBV4-3; clone size: few; J gene: TRBJ2-3; CDR3 protein: CASSQDPSGDTQYF; CDR3 DNA: TGCGCCAGCAGCCAAGATCCCAGTGGAGATACGCAGTATTTT
D gene: -; V gene: TRBV20-1; clone size: many; J gene: TRBJ2-1; CDR3 protein: CSARVAGTVHPGGQFF; CDR3 DNA: TGCAGTGCTAGGGTAGCGGGGACAGTTCACCCAGGGGGACAGTTCTTC
D gene: -; V gene: TRBV7-2; clone size: -; J gene: TRBJ2-2; CDR3 protein: CASSLVWTGELFF; CDR3 DNA: TGTGCCAGCAGCTTAGTCTGGACCGGGGAGCTGTTTTTT
D gene: -; V gene: TRBV20-1; clone size: few; J gene: TRBJ1-1; CDR3 protein: CSARGGEGLNTEAFF; CDR3 DNA: TGCAGTGCTAGGGGGGGTGAGGGATTGAACACTGAAGCTTTCTTT
D gene: -; V gene: TRBV29-1; clone size: -; J gene: TRBJ1-4; CDR3 protein: CSVEDQGREKLFF; CDR3 DNA: TGCAGCGTTGAAGATCAGGGCCGTGAAAAACTGTTTTTT
D gene: TRBD2; V gene: TRBV4-3; clone size: -; J gene: TRBJ2-1; CDR3 protein: CASSPGPGGSPYNEQFF; CDR3 DNA: TGCGCCAGCAGCCCGGGTCCGGGGGGTTCACCCTACAATGAGCAGTTCTTC
D gene: TRBD2; V gene: TRBV20-1; clone size: few; J gene: TRBJ2-1; CDR3 protein: CSAPNSGGYNEQFF; CDR3 DNA: TGCAGTGCTCCCAACAGCGGGGGCTACAATGAGCAGTTCTTC
D gene: -; V gene: TRBV4-2; clone size: -; J gene: TRBJ2-5; CDR3 protein: CASSRLDGRAETQYF; CDR3 DNA: TGTGCCAGCAGCCGTCTGGACGGTCGTGCAGAGACCCAGTACTTC
D gene: -; V gene: TRBV29-1; clone size: -; J gene: TRBJ2-5; CDR3 protein: CSVRPSPSYQETQYF; CDR3 DNA: TGCAGCGTTCGGCCCAGCCCCTCGTACCAAGAGACCCAGTACTTC
D gene: TRBD1; V gene: TRBV20-1; clone size: -; J gene: TRBJ1-2; CDR3 protein: CSAFRGGKDYGYTF; CDR3 DNA: TGCAGTGCTTTTAGAGGGGGCAAAGACTATGGCTACACCTTC
D gene: -; V gene: TRBV20-1; clone size: few; J gene: TRBJ1-1; CDR3 protein: CSAPEGTEAFF; CDR3 DNA: TGCAGTGCTCCAGAAGGCACTGAAGCTTTCTTT
D gene: TRBD1; V gene: TRBV7-9; clone size: once; J gene: TRBJ1-1; CDR3 protein: CASSSGTALNTEAFF; CDR3 DNA: TGTGCCAGCAGCTCGGGGACAGCGTTAAACACTGAAGCTTTCTTT
D gene: TRBD1; V gene: TRBV6-1; clone size: few; J gene: TRBJ2-7; CDR3 protein: CASSRPGQGVANYEQYF; CDR3 DNA: TGTGCCAGCAGTCGGCCGGGACAGGGGGTGGCCAACTACGAGCAGTACTTC
D gene: -; V gene: TRBV12-3/TRBV12-4; clone size: many; J gene: TRBJ1-6; CDR3 protein: CASRRTVPSSPLHF; CDR3 DNA: TGTGCCAGCAGACGGACAGTGCCTTCTTCACCCCTCCACTTT
D gene: -; V gene: TRBV4-3; clone size: few; J gene: TRBJ1-2; CDR3 protein: CASSQDRVGGGYTF; CDR3 DNA: TGCGCCAGCAGCCAAGACAGGGTGGGAGGTGGCTACACCTTC
D gene: TRBD2; V gene: TRBV6-2/TRBV6-3; clone size: many; J gene: TRBJ2-1; CDR3 protein: CASSDRLAGGYNEQFF; CDR3 DNA: TGTGCCAGCAGTGACCGACTAGCGGGGGGGTACAATGAGCAGTTCTTC
D gene: TRBD1; V gene: TRBV7-9; clone size: -; J gene: TRBJ2-3; CDR3 protein: CASVPWTGLFTDTQYF; CDR3 DNA: TGTGCCAGCGTCCCATGGACAGGGCTTTTCACAGATACGCAGTATTTT
D gene: -; V gene: TRBV5-1; clone size: -; J gene: TRBJ1-4; CDR3 protein: CASSLAGKLFF; CDR3 DNA: TGCGCCAGCAGCTTGGCTGGAAAACTGTTTTTT
D gene: -; V gene: TRBV29-1; clone size: many; J gene: TRBJ1-1; CDR3 protein: CSVVGPQMNTEAFF; CDR3 DNA: TGCAGCGTTGTCGGGCCTCAAATGAACACTGAAGCTTTCTTT
D gene: -; V gene: TRBV7-2; clone size: many; J gene: TRBJ2-7; CDR3 protein: CASSLEARSYEQYF; CDR3 DNA: TGTGCCAGCAGCTTAGAGGCGCGCTCCTACGAGCAGTACTTC
D gene: -; V gene: TRBV5-6; clone size: -; J gene: TRBJ2-7; CDR3 protein: CASKIRPSGTYEQYF; CDR3 DNA: TGTGCCAGCAAGATTCGACCCTCGGGGACCTACGAGCAGTACTTC
D gene: TRBD1; V gene: TRBV29-1; clone size: many; J gene: TRBJ2-7; CDR3 protein: CSVSHITGDRYYEQYF; CDR3 DNA: TGCAGCGTGAGTCATATAACAGGGGATAGGTACTACGAGCAGTACTTC
D gene: TRBD1; V gene: TRBV12-3/TRBV12-4; clone size: few; J gene: TRBJ1-1; CDR3 protein: CASSLVPGGSTEAFF; CDR3 DNA: TGTGCCAGCAGTTTAGTCCCAGGGGGCAGTACTGAAGCTTTCTTT
D gene: -; V gene: TRBV20-1; clone size: few; J gene: TRBJ2-7; CDR3 protein: CSASRPVRAYEQYF; CDR3 DNA: TGCAGTGCTAGTCGTCCGGTCCGCGCGTACGAGCAGTACTTC
D gene: -; V gene: TRBV7-9; clone size: few; J gene: TRBJ2-7; CDR3 protein: CASSLNTGEQYF; CDR3 DNA: TGTGCCAGCAGCTTAAATACGGGGGAGCAGTACTTC
D gene: TRBD2; V gene: TRBV4-3; clone size: few; J gene: TRBJ2-1; CDR3 protein: CASSQDRSSGGLGDEQFF; CDR3 DNA: TGCGCCAGCAGCCAAGATAGGAGTAGCGGGGGGTTAGGCGATGAGCAGTTCTTC
D gene: TRBD2; V gene: TRBV7-8; clone size: many; J gene: TRBJ2-5; CDR3 protein: CASSLRTGGPVKTQYF; CDR3 DNA: TGTGCCAGCAGCTTAAGGACGGGGGGGCCTGTAAAGACCCAGTACTTC
D gene: -; V gene: TRBV6-2/TRBV6-3; clone size: -; J gene: TRBJ2-5; CDR3 protein: CASSYAAEYQETQYF; CDR3 DNA: TGTGCCAGCAGTTATGCGGCGGAGTACCAAGAGACCCAGTACTTC
D gene: -; V gene: TRBV29-1; clone size: many; J gene: TRBJ2-4; CDR3 protein: CSVATAFKNIQYF; CDR3 DNA: TGCAGCGTTGCGACGGCCTTTAAAAACATTCAGTACTTC
D gene: -; V gene: TRBV20-1; clone size: many; J gene: TRBJ1-5; CDR3 protein: CSAIRGRWSNQPQHF; CDR3 DNA: TGCAGTGCGATTAGGGGACGGTGGAGCAATCAGCCCCAGCATTTT
D gene: -; V gene: TRBV11-2; clone size: many; J gene: TRBJ2-5; CDR3 protein: CASSPNRRVGETQYF; CDR3 DNA: TGTGCCAGCAGCCCTAACCGCAGGGTCGGGGAGACCCAGTACTTC
D gene: -; V gene: TRBV20-1; clone size: few; J gene: TRBJ2-3; CDR3 protein: CSANAGDTQYF; CDR3 DNA: TGCAGTGCTAACGCGGGGGATACGCAGTATTTT
D gene: -; V gene: TRBV12-3/TRBV12-4; clone size: few; J gene: TRBJ1-1; CDR3 protein: CASPGVYGEAFF; CDR3 DNA: TGTGCCAGCCCGGGGGTGTACGGTGAAGCTTTCTTT
D gene: TRBD1; V gene: TRBV6-1; clone size: few; J gene: TRBJ1-5; CDR3 protein: CASSRGQAGWNQPQHF; CDR3 DNA: TGTGCCAGCAGCAGGGGACAGGCTGGGTGGAATCAGCCCCAGCATTTT